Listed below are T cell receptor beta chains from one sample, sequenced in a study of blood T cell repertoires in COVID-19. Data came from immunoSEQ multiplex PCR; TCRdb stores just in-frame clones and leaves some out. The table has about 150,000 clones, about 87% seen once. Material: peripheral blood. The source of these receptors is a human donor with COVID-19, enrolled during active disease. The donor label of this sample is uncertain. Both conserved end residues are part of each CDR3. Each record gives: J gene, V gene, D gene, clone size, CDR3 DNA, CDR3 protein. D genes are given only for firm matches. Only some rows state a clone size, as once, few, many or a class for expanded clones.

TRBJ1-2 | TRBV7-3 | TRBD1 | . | TGTGCCAGCAGCCTCACCGGACAGGGAGGCGGCTACACCTTC | CASSLTGQGGGYTF
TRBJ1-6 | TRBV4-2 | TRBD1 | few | TGTGCCAGCAGCCAATTGACTCCGGGACAGGGAAATTCACCCCTCCACTTT | CASSQLTPGQGNSPLHF
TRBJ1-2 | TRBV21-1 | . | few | TGTGCCAGCAGCATTTACTCTGTCGAGAGGCGACAGCCTAACTATGGCTACACCTTC | CASSIYSVERRQPNYGYTF
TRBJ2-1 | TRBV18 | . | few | TGTGCCAGCTCGGCTACTATCAATGAGCAGTTCTTC | CASSATINEQFF
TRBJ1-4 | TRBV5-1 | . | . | TGCGCCAGCAGCTTGGAGGTGTCGTACAGGGTAGGGGCAACTAATGAAAAACTGTTTTTT | CASSLEVSYRVGATNEKLFF
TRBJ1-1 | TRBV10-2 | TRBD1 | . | TGCGCCAGCGTACAGGGGGACACTGAAGCTTTCTTT | CASVQGDTEAFF
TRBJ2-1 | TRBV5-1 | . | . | TGCGCCAGCAGCTACCGACTGGGCAATGAGCAGTTCTTC | CASSYRLGNEQFF
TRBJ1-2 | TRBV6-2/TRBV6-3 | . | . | TGTGCCAGCAGTCCGTCTACCTATGGCTACACCTTC | CASSPSTYGYTF
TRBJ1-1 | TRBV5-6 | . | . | TGTGCCAGCAGCTTGGGACTGGAAGCTTTCTTT | CASSLGLEAFF
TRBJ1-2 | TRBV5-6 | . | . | TGTGCCAGCAGCTTGATTAACCGGGGGGCGTCTGGCTACACCTTC | CASSLINRGASGYTF
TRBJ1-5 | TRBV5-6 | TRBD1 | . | TGTGCCAGCAGCATAGGGGGCGGACAGCCCCAGCATTTT | CASSIGGGQPQHF
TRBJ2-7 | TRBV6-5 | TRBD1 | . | TGTGCCAGCACCAGACAGGGGGCGGTCAACGAGCAGTACTTC | CASTRQGAVNEQYF
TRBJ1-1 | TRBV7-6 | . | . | TGTGCCAGCAGCTTTGCGGGATCGGACACTGAAGCTTTCTTT | CASSFAGSDTEAFF
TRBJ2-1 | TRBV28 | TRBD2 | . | TGTGCCAGCAGTTTATTAGGTGTCAGGACTAGGCGCGAGCAGTTCTTC | CASSLLGVRTRREQFF
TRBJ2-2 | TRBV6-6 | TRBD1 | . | TGTGCCAGCAGGGATGGGACAGGGGGCGAGAGCGGGGAGCTGTTTTTT | CASRDGTGGESGELFF
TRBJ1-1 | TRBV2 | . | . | TGTGCCAGCAGGAGGGCACCCTACACTGAAGCTTTCTTT | CASRRAPYTEAFF
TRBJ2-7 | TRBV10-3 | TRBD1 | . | TGTGCCATCAGCTTTGGGGACAGAACCTACGAGCAGTACTTC | CAISFGDRTYEQYF
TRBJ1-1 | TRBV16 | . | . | TGTGCCAGCAGCCTCCCAGGGGAAGGAGCTGAAGCTTTCTTT | CASSLPGEGAEAFF
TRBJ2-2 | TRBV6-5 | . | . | TGTGCCAGCAGCCACCGGGACATGACTGGGGAGCTGTTTTTT | CASSHRDMTGELFF
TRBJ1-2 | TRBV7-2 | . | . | TGTGCCAGCACCCTGAATCGACGGGAATATGGCTACACCTTC | CASTLNRREYGYTF
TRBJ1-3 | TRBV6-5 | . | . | TGTGCCAGCAGTCGCAGGGAGGCGGGAAACACCATATATTTT | CASSRREAGNTIYF
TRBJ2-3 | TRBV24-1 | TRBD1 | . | TGTGCCACCAGTGGCGACAGGGTATCCGATACGCAGTATTTT | CATSGDRVSDTQYF
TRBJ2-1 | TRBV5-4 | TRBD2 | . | TGTGCCAGCAGCTTGGAACCGGCGGGAGGGCCCAACAATGAGCAGTTCTTC | CASSLEPAGGPNNEQFF
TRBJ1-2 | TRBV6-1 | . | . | TGTGCCAGCAGTGAGGGCCCTTCCTATGGCTACACCTTC | CASSEGPSYGYTF
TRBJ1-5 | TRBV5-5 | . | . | TGTGCCAGCAGCTTCAGGACAGTTAATCAGCCCCAGCATTTT | CASSFRTVNQPQHF
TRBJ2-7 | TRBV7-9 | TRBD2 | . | TGTGCCAGCAGGCCCTTGACTAGCGGGAGGGACTACGAGCAGTACTTC | CASRPLTSGRDYEQYF
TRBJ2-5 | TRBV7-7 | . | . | TGTGCCAGCAGCCCCCGGGGGAGACAAGAGACCCAGTACTTC | CASSPRGRQETQYF
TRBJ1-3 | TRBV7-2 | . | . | TGTGCCAGCAGCCCATCGCCACTGCTCAGGGCATCTGGAAACACCATATATTTT | CASSPSPLLRASGNTIYF
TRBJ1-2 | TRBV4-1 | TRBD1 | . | TGCGCCAGCAGCCAAGGAAGGGCAGGGGGCTGGTATGGCTACACCTTC | CASSQGRAGGWYGYTF
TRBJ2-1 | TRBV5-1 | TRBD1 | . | TGCGCCAGCAGCTTGGCGGCAGGGGGTAATGATGAGCAGTTCTTC | CASSLAAGGNDEQFF
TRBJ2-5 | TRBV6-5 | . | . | TGTGCCAGCAGTTTCCATGGACAGTGGGAGACCCAGTACTTC | CASSFHGQWETQYF
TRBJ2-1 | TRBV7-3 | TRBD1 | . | TGTGCCAGCAGCCTTTTGCCGGGACAGGGGGGCAATGAGCAGTTCTTC | CASSLLPGQGGNEQFF
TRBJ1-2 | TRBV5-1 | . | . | TGCGCCAGCAGCTTGGACCCAGGGGAGGGTGGCTACACCTTC | CASSLDPGEGGYTF
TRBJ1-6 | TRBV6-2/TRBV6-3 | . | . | TGTGCCAGCAGTGACAATTTCGATTCACCCCTCCACTTT | CASSDNFDSPLHF
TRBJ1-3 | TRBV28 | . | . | TGTGCCAGCAGCCAGGGCTCTGGAAACACCATATATTTT | CASSQGSGNTIYF
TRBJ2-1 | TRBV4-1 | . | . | TGCGCCAGCAGCCAAGATGGAGCGGGCGACAATGAGCAGTTCTTC | CASSQDGAGDNEQFF
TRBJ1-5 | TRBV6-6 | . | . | TGTGCCAGCAGCCAGGGTAGCAATCAGCCCCAGCATTTT | CASSQGSNQPQHF
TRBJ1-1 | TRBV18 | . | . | TGTGCCAGCTCACCGTCCGGGGAGATGAACACTGAAGCTTTCTTT | CASSPSGEMNTEAFF
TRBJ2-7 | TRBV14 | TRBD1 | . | TGTGCCAGCAGCCCGTCTCGGGACAGAGTGTATTCCTACGAGCAGTACTTC | CASSPSRDRVYSYEQYF
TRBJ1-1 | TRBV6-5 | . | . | TGTGCCAGCAGTTACTCTAGGGGGGGTGAAGCTTTCTTT | CASSYSRGGEAFF
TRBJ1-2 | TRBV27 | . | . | TGTGCCAGCAGTTCCGCGACAGTGGGGCGAGGCTACACCTTC | CASSSATVGRGYTF
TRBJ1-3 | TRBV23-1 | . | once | TGCGCCAGCAGTCAATCGGAGGACTCGCTCGGAAACACCATATATTTT | CASSQSEDSLGNTIYF
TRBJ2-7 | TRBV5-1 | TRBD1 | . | TGCGCCAGCAGCCCAGGGACAGGGGGCTTTTACGAGCAGTACTTC | CASSPGTGGFYEQYF
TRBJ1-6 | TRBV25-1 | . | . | TGTGCCAGCAGTGAAGAAACAAAACAGTATAATTCACCCCTCCACTTT | CASSEETKQYNSPLHF
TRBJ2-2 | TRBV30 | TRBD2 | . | TGTGCCTGGAGTGTGCTAGCGGGGAACCCCGGGGAGCTGTTTTTT | CAWSVLAGNPGELFF
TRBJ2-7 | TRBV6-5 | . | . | TGTGCCAGCAGTTACTCGAGTGGGCGAAGCTACGAGCAGTACTTC | CASSYSSGRSYEQYF
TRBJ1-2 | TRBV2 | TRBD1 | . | TGTGCCAGCAGTGTTTCAAGGACAGGGGATGGCTACACCTTC | CASSVSRTGDGYTF
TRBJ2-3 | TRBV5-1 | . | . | TGCGCCAGCAGCTTGAGGCCCGGGACTAGCACAGATACGCAGTATTTT | CASSLRPGTSTDTQYF
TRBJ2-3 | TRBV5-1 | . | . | TGCGCCAGCATTTCGTCCAGGGACTCGGATACGCAGTATTTT | CASISSRDSDTQYF
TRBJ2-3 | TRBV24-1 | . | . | TGTGCCACCAGTTACGGGCAGGGCTGGTTGAGCACAGATACGCAGTATTTT | CATSYGQGWLSTDTQYF
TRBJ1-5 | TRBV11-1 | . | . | TGTGCCAGCAGCTCCGGGGTTGATCAGCCCCAGCATTTT | CASSSGVDQPQHF
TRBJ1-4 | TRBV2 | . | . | TGTGCCAGCCGAGAGGGAAAACTGTTTTTT | CASREGKLFF
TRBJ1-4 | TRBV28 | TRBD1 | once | TGTGCCAGCAGTGCAGGGGGGACTAATGAAAAACTGTTTTTT | CASSAGGTNEKLFF